The subject of this entry is one T cell receptor (beta chain). Stated time point: peripheral blood 6 weeks after treatment start. This sample was taken from a study of PD-L1 blockade in urothelial cancer. The CDR3 runs to 15 residues. Trimming shortened V by 5 bases and J by 0 bases, and 14 bases separated the two germline ends. The germline gives CDR1 LNHDA, CDR2 SQIVND (reference sequence). Sequenced by immunoSEQ multiplex PCR; TCRdb stores in-frame clones only, minus some. The repertoire holds 100,000 to 150,000 clones, with about 82% as singletons. The chain couples TRBV19 to TRBJ2-7; D perhaps matches TRBD2 (6 bases). The sequencing here drew on PBMCs, taken around atezolizumab (anti-PD-L1) treatment. This TCR was sampled from a man in his fifties with urothelial cancer. The CDR3, as DNA: TGTGCCAGTAGTCTGCAGGCGGGGAGCTCCTACGAGCAGTACTTC. Translation: CASSLQAGSSYEQYF.